This T cell receptor beta chain was sequenced in a study of control samples from healthy donors and cancer patients. The count of this clone is one. The V gene's germline CDR1 is SGHDT and CDR2 YYEEEE. The CDR3 loop spans 16 amino acids. V was pared by 4 bases and J by 5 bases, with 19 bases between. TCRdb's copy holds only in-frame clones and misses some; the assay was immunoSEQ multiplex PCR. This sample has tens of thousands of clones, with 80% to 95% found just once. This TCR was sampled from a woman in her thirties in good health. Sequencing was performed on blood. The chain recombines TRBV5-6 with TRBJ2-1, with D uncertain. Here the CDR3 reads CASSLPTTKRDNEQFF. The CDR3 nucleotides are TGTGCCAGCAGCCTCCCTACAACAAAACGGGACAATGAGCAGTTCTTC.